The 8 T cell receptor beta chains listed next were all sequenced from one sample in a study of T-cell reconstitution after alpha-beta-depleted transplantation in children. Library preparation (for TCRbeta) was performed with unique molecular identifiers. Each CDR3 protein gets one entry after TCRdb re-called the PCR reads with MiXCR. The repertoire includes roughly 100,000 distinct CDR3 sequences, roughly 6% of them detected once, and roughly 6.1% sits in the top ten. This material consisted of PBMCs, mostly from graft donor cells, taken 60 days after TCRalphabeta/CD19-depleted stem cell transplant. These receptors originate from a female patient under 10 years old who had a stem cell transplant for Fanconi anemia, so the T cells may come from the graft donor.

This clonotype has just a few counts. This chain links TRBV20-1 with TRBJ2-4; D may be TRBD2 (6 bases). V dropped 0 bases and J dropped 1 base, with 22 bases sitting between them. The CDR3 has 19 residues. CDR1 is DFQATT and CDR2 is SNEGSKA in the germline V gene (reference sequence). CDR3 bases: TGCAGTGCTAGAGAAGAAACATGGGACTCAACAAGGGCCAAAAACATTCAGTACTTC. Its translation: CSAREETWDSTRAKNIQYF.

The chain combines TRBV7-2 with TRBJ2-5; 12 bases agree with TRBD2. The ends lost 0 bases at V and 5 bases at J; junction bases unmatched: 13. Germline values: CDR1 SGHTA, CDR2 FQGNSA. The CDR3 covers 19 residues. CDR3 in DNA: TGTGCCAGCAGCTTAGCTAGCCTACTAGCGGGGGGAAGTAAGGAGACCCAGTACTTC. The encoded protein is CASSLASLLAGGSKETQYF.

The sample holds many counts of this clonotype. This chain uses TRBV25-1 with TRBJ2-2; D assignment may be TRBD1 or TRBD2 (6 bases each). The CDR3 covers 12 residues. Germline V gene sequence: CDR1 MGHDK, CDR2 SYGVNS. V lost 5 bases, J lost 7 bases, and 8 bases lay in between. The CDR3 reads CASSRGRGELFF. The DNA for the CDR3 is TGTGCCAGCAGTCGGGGGCGCGGGGAGCTGTTTTTT.

This chain uses TRBV29-1 with TRBJ2-1; 12 bases match TRBD2. Germline V gene sequence: CDR1 SQVTM, CDR2 ANQGSEA. This CDR3 comprises 15 residues. V trimming: 5 bases; J trimming: 4 bases; junction bases outside the gene matches: 6. The CDR3 DNA is TGCAGCGTTAAGACTAGCGGGAGTCCTTACAATGAGCAGTTCTTC. It specifies CSVKTSGSPYNEQFF.

This clonotype has ten or more counts. The genes are TRBV5-1 and TRBJ2-3; D is unclear. This CDR3 contains 13 residues. Deletions cut 1 base from V and 8 bases from J, with 11 bases between. CDR1 is SGHRS and CDR2 is YFSETQ in the germline V gene. This chain's CDR3 is CASSLTEKGTQYF. CDR3 DNA: TGCGCCAGCAGCTTGACTGAGAAGGGTACGCAGTATTTT.

This chain uses TRBV4-2 with TRBJ1-5; D is perhaps TRBD1 (5 bases). Germline lookup yields CDR1 LGHNA and CDR2 YNFKEQ. With 0 bases removed from V and 7 bases from J, the gap between germline ends came to 22 bases. This CDR3 region has 18 residues. CDR3 sequence: CASSQDGLRLGRDQPQHF. In DNA form, the CDR3 reads TGTGCCAGCAGCCAAGACGGGCTACGGTTGGGCAGGGACCAGCCCCAGCATTTT.

The chain joins TRBV5-1 to TRBJ2-3; 9 nucleotides match TRBD2. The junction had 5 bases not matched to a gene; V was cut back by 2 bases and J by 1 base. The germline V gene encodes CDR1 SGHRS and CDR2 YFSETQ. The CDR3 extends over 16 amino acids. CDR3 coding DNA: TGCGCCAGCAGCTTTGGCTGGACTAGCGGCACAGATACGCAGTATTTT. It is translated as CASSFGWTSGTDTQYF.

This clonotype was detected ten times or more. This chain connects TRBV2 to TRBJ2-2; no firm D call. Deletions cut 7 bases from V and 4 bases from J, with 13 bases between. The CDR3 is 14 residues long. In germline, CDR1 is SNHLY, CDR2 FYNNEI. The CDR3 is CASTPLGLTGELFF. In DNA form, the CDR3 reads TGTGCCAGCACGCCTCTAGGCCTCACCGGGGAGCTGTTTTTT.